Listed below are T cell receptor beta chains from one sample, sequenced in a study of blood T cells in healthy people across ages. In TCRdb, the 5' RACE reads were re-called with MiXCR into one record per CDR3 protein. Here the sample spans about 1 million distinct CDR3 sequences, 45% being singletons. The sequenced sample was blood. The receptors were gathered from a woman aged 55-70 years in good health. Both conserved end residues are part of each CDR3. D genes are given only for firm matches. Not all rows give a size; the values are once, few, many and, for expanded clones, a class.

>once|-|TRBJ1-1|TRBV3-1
TGTGCCAGCAGCCAACCCAGAACAGGGAGGAGGCCTGAAGCTTTCTTT
CASSQPRTGRRPEAFF
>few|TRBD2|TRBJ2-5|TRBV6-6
TGTGCCAGCAGTTACGGGACTAGCGGAAAAGAGACCCAGTACTTC
CASSYGTSGKETQYF
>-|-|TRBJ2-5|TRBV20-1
TGCAGTGCTGGAAGTATGTACCAAGAGACCCAGTACTTC
CSAGSMYQETQYF
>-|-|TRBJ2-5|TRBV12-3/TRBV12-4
TGTGCCAGCAGTCTCCGCCCAAGGGAGAGGGCCTATGTGCAGTACTTC
CASSLRPRERAYVQYF
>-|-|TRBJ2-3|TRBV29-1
TGCAGCGTTGGAGAGGTGCACTTGGATACGCAGTATTTT
CSVGEVHLDTQYF
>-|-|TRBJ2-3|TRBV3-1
TGTGCCAGCAGCCAACTTAGCGGCATCCAGGCAGATACGCAGTATTTT
CASSQLSGIQADTQYF
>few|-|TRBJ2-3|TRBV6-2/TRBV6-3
TGTGCCATCGAGAGTTCGAGCGGCACAGATACGCAGTATTTT
CAIESSSGTDTQYF
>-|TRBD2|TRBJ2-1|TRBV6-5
TGTGCCAGCAGTCCTAGCGGGAGATTTCTCAATGAGCAGTTCTTC
CASSPSGRFLNEQFF
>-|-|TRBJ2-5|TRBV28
TGTGCCAGCAGCCCAGCTGGGCAGTTACAAGAGACCCAGTACTTC
CASSPAGQLQETQYF
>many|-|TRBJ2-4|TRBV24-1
TGTGCCACCAGTGATCGCTCCTTCAGTGACATTCAGTACTTC
CATSDRSFSDIQYF
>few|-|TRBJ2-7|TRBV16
TGTGCCAGCAGCCAATTTCCGGACTACGAGCAGTACTTC
CASSQFPDYEQYF
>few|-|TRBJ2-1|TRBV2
TGTGCCAGCAGTACCACCCGAAACCGATACAATGAGCAGTTCTTC
CASSTTRNRYNEQFF
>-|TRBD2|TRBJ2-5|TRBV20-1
TGCAGCGCTAGAGGTCCCACTAGCGGGGGCCTTGGGGGGACCCAGTACTTC
CSARGPTSGGLGGTQYF
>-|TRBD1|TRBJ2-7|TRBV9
TGTGCCAGCAGCCCGACAGGGTATTTCTACGAGCAGTACTTC
CASSPTGYFYEQYF
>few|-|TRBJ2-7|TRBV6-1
TGTGCCAGCAGTCTCAGGGTCTTGGGGCACGAGCAGTACTTC
CASSLRVLGHEQYF
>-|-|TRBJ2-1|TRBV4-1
TGCGCCAGCAGCCCCGGGCCCCATGAGCAGTTCTTC
CASSPGPHEQFF
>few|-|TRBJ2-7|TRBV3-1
TGTGCCAGCAGCCAAGATGGGAAGGCCTACGAGCAGTACTTC
CASSQDGKAYEQYF
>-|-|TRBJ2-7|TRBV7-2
TGTGCCAGCAGCTTAGGAAGGGGGAGGGCCGAATTCGAGCAGTACTTC
CASSLGRGRAEFEQYF
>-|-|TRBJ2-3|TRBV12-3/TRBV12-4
TGTGCCAGCAGTTTCGGCAGGTCAGGAGATGCGCAGTATTTT
CASSFGRSGDAQYF
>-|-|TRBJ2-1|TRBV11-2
TGTGCCAGCAGCTTGGCAGCGGGCTTCAGTCACCTGTTCTTC
CASSLAAGFSHLFF
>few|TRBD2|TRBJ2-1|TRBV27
TGTGCCAGCAGTCCCTACGGGACTAGGGGTGAGCAGTTCTTC
CASSPYGTRGEQFF
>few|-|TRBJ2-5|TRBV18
TGTGCCAGCTCACCACCGGTCTCGGTTGGGGGAGAGACCCAGTACTTC
CASSPPVSVGGETQYF
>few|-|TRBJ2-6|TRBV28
TGTGCCAGCACCCAAAGCGGGCAGGGACCCTCTGGGGCCAACGTCCTGACTTTC
CASTQSGQGPSGANVLTF
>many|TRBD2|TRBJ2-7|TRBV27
TGTGCCAGCAGTTTGAGTCCGGGGGGTAGCTCCTACGAGCAGTACTTC
CASSLSPGGSSYEQYF
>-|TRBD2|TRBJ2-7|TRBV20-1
TGCAGTGCAACCACTCCGGGACTAGCGGGAGTCGAGCAGTACTTC
CSATTPGLAGVEQYF
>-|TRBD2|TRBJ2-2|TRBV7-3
TGTGCCAGCAGCCTAGCGGGAGGGAGAAACACCGGGGAGCTGTTTTTT
CASSLAGGRNTGELFF
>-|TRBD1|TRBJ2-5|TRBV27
TGTGCCAGCAGTTCCTTTAGGACAGGGTGGGAGACCCAGTACTTC
CASSSFRTGWETQYF
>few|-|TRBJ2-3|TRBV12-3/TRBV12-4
TGTGCCAGCAGTTTAGCTAGTAGCCAGGATACGCAGTATTTT
CASSLASSQDTQYF
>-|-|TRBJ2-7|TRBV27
TGTGCCAGCAGTCCCGCGCCAGGGACGCTCTACGAGCAGTACTTC
CASSPAPGTLYEQYF
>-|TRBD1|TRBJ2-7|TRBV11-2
TGTGCCAGCAGCAAAGGACAGGCCCCTTGGGGCGAGCAGTACTTC
CASSKGQAPWGEQYF
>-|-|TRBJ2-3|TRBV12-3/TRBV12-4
TGTGCCAGCAACCCGGACTCCCGATGGGATACGCAGTATTTT
CASNPDSRWDTQYF
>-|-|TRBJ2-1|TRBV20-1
TGCAGTGGTGTGCGCGGCGCAAGCTCCTACAATGAGCAGTTCTTC
CSGVRGASSYNEQFF
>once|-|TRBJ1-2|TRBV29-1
TGCAGCGATCACCCGGGTGGCTATGGCTACACCTTC
CSDHPGGYGYTF
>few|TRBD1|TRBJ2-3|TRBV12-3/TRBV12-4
TGTGCCAGCAGTTTTGCCGTCGGACAGGGGGCATCAGATACGCAGTATTTT
CASSFAVGQGASDTQYF